This TCR beta chain was captured by sequencing in a study of T cell responses to AZD1222 COVID-19 vaccine. The CDR3 sequence is 17 residues long. V was cut by 0 bases and J by 2 bases, with 17 bases left in between. Germline V gene data show CDR1 as SGHRS and CDR2 as YFSETQ. A remark on this clone: Its antigen is unknown.

The protocol was immunoSEQ multiplex PCR, while the TCRdb copy is restricted to in-frame clones and leaves out a portion. The sample carries 70,000 or so clones, roughly 80% recorded once. Points from the study as a whole: The repertoires were collected only after the peak T cell response. Baseline testing showed seropositivity in only six AZD1222 recipients. Spike-specific TCR breadth and depth rose after two AZD1222 doses. Donor demographics were predominantly white British with a female majority; clonal diversity may be underestimated.

This chain connects TRBV5-1 to TRBJ1-2; D perhaps matches TRBD1 (6 bases). The TCR sequence derives from an adult who received the AZD1222 COVID-19 vaccine. The sample here was peripheral blood, taken 28 days after the second AZD1222 dose. CDR3 coding DNA: TGCGCCAGCAGCTTGGCTGTAGGGGTAGGGGGAAACTATGGCTACACCTTC. It is translated as CASSLAVGVGGNYGYTF.